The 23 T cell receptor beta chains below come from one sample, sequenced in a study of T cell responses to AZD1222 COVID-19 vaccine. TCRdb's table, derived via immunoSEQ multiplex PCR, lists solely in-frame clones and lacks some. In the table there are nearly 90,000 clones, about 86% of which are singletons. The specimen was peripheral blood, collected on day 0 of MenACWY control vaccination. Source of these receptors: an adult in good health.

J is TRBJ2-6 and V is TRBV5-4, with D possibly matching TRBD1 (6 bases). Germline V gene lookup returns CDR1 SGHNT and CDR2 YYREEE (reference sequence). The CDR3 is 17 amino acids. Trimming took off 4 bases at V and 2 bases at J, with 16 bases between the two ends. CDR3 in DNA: TGTGCCAGCAGCATGGTCAGGGGTTGGCCTGGGGCCAACGTCCTGACTTTC. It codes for CASSMVRGWPGANVLTF.

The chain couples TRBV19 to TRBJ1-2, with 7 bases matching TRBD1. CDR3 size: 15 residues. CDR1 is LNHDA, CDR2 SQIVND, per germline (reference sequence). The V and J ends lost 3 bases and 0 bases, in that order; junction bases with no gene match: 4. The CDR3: CASSISQGANYGYTF. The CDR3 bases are TGTGCCAGTAGTATTTCGCAGGGGGCTAACTATGGCTACACCTTC.

The CDR3 loop is CASSLGQGMGEQFF. The DNA for the CDR3 is TGTGCCAGCAGCTTAGGACAGGGGATGGGCGAGCAGTTCTTC. The chain links TRBV7-8 to TRBJ2-1; 8 bases fit TRBD1. The V and J ends lost 1 base and 10 bases, in that order; junction bases with no gene match: 6. CDR1 and CDR2 from the germline V gene are SGHVS and FQNEAQ. The CDR3 is 14 amino acids.

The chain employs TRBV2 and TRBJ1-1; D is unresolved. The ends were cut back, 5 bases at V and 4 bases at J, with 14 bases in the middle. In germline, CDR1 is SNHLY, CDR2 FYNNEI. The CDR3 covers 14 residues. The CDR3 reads CASSPLTEPTEAFF. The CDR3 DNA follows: TGTGCCAGCAGTCCCTTGACCGAACCCACTGAAGCTTTCTTT.

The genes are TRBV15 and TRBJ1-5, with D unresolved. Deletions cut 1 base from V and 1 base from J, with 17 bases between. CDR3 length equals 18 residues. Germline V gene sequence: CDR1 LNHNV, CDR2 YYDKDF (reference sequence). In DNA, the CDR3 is TGTGCCACCAGCAGAGCCCTGACACCGGGCAGAAGCAATCAGCCCCAGCATTTT. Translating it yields CATSRALTPGRSNQPQHF.

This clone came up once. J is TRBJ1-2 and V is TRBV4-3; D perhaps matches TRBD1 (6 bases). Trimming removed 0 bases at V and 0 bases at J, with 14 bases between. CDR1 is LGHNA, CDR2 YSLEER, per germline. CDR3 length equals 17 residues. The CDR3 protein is CASSQELVQGANYGYTF. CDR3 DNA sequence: TGCGCCAGCAGCCAAGAGTTAGTACAGGGAGCTAACTATGGCTACACCTTC.

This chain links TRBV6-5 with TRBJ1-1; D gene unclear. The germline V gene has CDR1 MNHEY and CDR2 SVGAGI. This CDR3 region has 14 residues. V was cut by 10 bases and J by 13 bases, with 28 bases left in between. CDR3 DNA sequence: TGTGCCACCAGACCCGACCCGTCTCAAGGCGAGGTTTTCTTT. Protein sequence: CATRPDPSQGEVFF.

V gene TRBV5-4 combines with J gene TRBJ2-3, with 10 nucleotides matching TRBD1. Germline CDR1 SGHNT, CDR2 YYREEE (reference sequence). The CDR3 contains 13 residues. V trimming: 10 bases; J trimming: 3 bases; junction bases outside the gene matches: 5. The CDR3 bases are TGTGCCGGCGGACAGGGGGAGACAGATACGCAGTATTTT. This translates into CAGGQGETDTQYF.

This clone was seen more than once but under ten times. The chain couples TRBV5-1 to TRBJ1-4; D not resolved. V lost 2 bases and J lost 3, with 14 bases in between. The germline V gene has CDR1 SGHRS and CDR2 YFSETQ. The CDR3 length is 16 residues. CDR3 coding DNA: TGCGCCAGCAGCTTCGAAGGCCTGGCCCCTAATGAAAAACTGTTTTTT. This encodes CASSFEGLAPNEKLFF.

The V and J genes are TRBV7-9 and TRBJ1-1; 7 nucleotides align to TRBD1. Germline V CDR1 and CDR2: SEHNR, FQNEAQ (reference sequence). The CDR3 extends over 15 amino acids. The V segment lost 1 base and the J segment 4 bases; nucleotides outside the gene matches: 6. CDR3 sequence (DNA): TGTGCCAGCAGCTTAGAGGGAGGGGGCACCACTGAAGCTTTCTTT. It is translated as CASSLEGGGTTEAFF. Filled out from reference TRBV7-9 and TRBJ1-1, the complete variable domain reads DTGVSQNPRHKITKRGQNVTFRCDPISEHNRLYWYRQTLGQGPEFLTYFQNEAQLEKSRLLSDRFSAERPKGSFSTLEIQRTEQGDSAMYLCASSLEGGGTTEAFFGQGTRLTVV.

CDR3 in amino acids: CSGGQGVGDEKLFF. CDR3 coding DNA: TGCAGCGGCGGACAGGGGGTCGGGGATGAAAAACTGTTTTTT. The chain couples TRBV29-1 to TRBJ1-4, with 10 positions matching TRBD1. The CDR3 totals 14 residues. Germline CDR1 reads SQVTM; CDR2 reads ANQGSEA. V shed 7 bases, J shed 6 bases, and the junction held 8 bases outside the gene matches. Based on the CDR3 plus reference TRBV29-1 and TRBJ1-4, the full variable domain is SAVISQKPSRDICQRGTSLTIQCQVDSQVTMMFWYRQQPGQSLTLIATANQGSEATYESGFVIDKFPISRPNLTFSTLTVSNMSPEDSSIYLCSGGQGVGDEKLFFGSGTQLSVL.

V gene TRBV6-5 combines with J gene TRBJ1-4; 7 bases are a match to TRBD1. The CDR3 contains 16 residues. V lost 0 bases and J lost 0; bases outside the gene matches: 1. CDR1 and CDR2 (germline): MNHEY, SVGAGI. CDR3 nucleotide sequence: TGTGCCAGCAGTTACTCCGGGACAGCAACTAATGAAAAACTGTTTTTT. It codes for CASSYSGTATNEKLFF.

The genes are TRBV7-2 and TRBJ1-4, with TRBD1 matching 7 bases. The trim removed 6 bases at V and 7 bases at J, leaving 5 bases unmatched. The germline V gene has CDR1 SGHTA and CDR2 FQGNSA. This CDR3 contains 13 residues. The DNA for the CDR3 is TGTGCCAGCAGACAGGGGCTTAGTGAAAAACTGTTTTTT. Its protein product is CASRQGLSEKLFF.

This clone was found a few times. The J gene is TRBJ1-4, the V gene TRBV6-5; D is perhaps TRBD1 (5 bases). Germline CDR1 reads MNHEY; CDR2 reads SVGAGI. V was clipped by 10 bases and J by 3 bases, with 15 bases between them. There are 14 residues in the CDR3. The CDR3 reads CATDRDRSNEKLFF. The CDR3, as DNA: TGTGCCACAGACCGAGACAGATCTAATGAAAAACTGTTTTTT.

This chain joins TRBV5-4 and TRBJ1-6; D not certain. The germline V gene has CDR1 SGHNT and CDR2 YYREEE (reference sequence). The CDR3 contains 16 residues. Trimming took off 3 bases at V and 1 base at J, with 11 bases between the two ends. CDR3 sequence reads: CASSSARESYNSPLHF. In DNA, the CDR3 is TGTGCCAGCAGCTCGGCGAGGGAGTCCTATAATTCACCCCTCCACTTT.

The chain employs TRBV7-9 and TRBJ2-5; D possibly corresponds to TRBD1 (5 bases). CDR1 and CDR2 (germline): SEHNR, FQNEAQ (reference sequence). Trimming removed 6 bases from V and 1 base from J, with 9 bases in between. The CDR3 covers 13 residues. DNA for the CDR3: TGTGCCAGCAGTTCGGACACCCAAGAGACCCAGTACTTC. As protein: CASSSDTQETQYF.

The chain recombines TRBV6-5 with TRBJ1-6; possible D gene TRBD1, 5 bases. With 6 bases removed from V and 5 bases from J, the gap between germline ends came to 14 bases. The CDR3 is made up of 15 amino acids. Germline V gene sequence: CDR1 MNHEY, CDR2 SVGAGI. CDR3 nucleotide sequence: TGTGCCAGCAGCTATGGGACTGTAAATAATTCACCCCTCCACTTT. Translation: CASSYGTVNNSPLHF.

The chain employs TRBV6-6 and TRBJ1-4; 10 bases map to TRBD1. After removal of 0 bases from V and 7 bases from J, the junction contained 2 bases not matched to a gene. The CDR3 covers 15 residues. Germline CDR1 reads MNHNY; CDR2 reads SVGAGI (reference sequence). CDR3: CASSYSRDRGEKLFF. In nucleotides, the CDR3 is TGTGCCAGCAGTTACTCGAGGGACAGGGGTGAAAAACTGTTTTTT.

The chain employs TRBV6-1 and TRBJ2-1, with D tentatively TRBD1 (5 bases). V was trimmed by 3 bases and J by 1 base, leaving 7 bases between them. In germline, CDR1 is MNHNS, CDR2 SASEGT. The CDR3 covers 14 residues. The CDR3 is CASSDQGSYNEQFF. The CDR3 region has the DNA TGTGCCAGCAGTGACCAGGGATCCTACAATGAGCAGTTCTTC.

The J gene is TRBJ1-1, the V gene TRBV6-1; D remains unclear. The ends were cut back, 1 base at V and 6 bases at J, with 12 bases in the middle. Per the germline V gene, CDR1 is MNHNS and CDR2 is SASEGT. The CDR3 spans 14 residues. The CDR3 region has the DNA TGTGCCAGCAGTGAAGGTACGGGGATCGCTGAAGCTTTCTTT. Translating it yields CASSEGTGIAEAFF.

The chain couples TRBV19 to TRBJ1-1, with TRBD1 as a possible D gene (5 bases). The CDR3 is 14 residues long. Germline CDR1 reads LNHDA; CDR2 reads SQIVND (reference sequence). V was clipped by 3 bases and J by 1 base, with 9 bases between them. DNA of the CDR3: TGTGCCAGTAGTATTACAGGCCAGAACACTGAAGCTTTCTTT. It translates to CASSITGQNTEAFF.

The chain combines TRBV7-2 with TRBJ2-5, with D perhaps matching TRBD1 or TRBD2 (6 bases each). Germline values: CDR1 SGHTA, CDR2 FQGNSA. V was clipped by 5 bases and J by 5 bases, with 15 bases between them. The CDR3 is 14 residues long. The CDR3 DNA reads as TGTGCCAGCAGCCCCTTAGGGGGGCGGGAGACCCAGTACTTC. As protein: CASSPLGGRETQYF.

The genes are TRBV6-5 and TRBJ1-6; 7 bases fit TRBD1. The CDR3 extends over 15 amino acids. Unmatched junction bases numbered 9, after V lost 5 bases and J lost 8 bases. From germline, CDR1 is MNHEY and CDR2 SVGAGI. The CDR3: CASSQFDRVDSPLHF. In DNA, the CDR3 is TGTGCCAGCAGTCAATTCGACAGGGTGGATTCACCCCTCCACTTT.